This T cell receptor beta chain was sequenced during a study of T cell repertoires in cytomegalovirus infection. Study-wide results and caveats: HLA-C-restricted CMV clonotypes gave the most frequent clonotype in two of eight donors.

With respect to this clonotype: Its cognate antigen is unknown.

Using its own MiXCR run on the reads, TCRdb lists one record per CDR3 protein. In the table there are roughly 500,000 distinct CDR3 sequences, roughly 34% of which are singletons. V shed 4 bases and J shed 1 base, with 15 bases lying between them. Germline-derived CDR1 and CDR2 are SGHVS and FQNEAQ. This CDR3 has 16 amino acids. This TCR was recovered from a human donor in good health (CMV status not recorded). Some clones in this sample may be carry-over from other donors' samples. The specimen comprised cultured PBMCs, sampled from culture after CMV antigen stimulation. The chain uses TRBV7-8 and TRBJ2-3; D is perhaps TRBD1 or TRBD2 (5 bases each). CDR3 sequence: CASSSNRDLRTDTQYF. The DNA for the CDR3 is TGTGCCAGCAGCTCAAACCGGGACCTGCGCACAGATACGCAGTATTTT. Full variable domain (remainder filled in from reference TRBV7-8 and TRBJ2-3): GAGVSQSPRYKVAKRGQDVALRCDPISGHVSLFWYQQALGQGPEFLTYFQNEAQLDKSGLPSDRFFAERPEGSVSTLKIQRTQQEDSAVYLCASSSNRDLRTDTQYFGPGTRLTVL.